This T cell receptor beta chain was found in a study of CD8 T cells in Susac syndrome. The CDR3 contains 17 residues. The germline gives CDR1 MDHEN, CDR2 SYDVKM. V was trimmed by 6 bases and J by 0 bases, leaving 17 bases between them. Negative isolation was used for CD8+ and CD4+ T cells, and FACS enrichment was applied to TEMRA cells. Reverse transcription used 0.5 to 1 ug RNA and random hexamers. A single record per CDR3 protein comes from TCRdb applying MiXCR to the immunoSEQ multiplex PCR reads. The sample consists of around 300,000 distinct CDR3 sequences, approximately 85% of them appearing once.

The rearrangement joins TRBV28 to TRBJ1-4, with unresolved D. The receptor's source is a human donor with multiple sclerosis. Sequencing was done on a sample of CD8+ T cells from PBMCs. The DNA of the CDR3 is TGTGCCAGCAGCTATACAATCGACGGAGCAACTAATGAAAAACTGTTTTTT. Translation gives CASSYTIDGATNEKLFF.